Sequencing of this T cell receptor beta chain was carried out in a study of T cell responses to AZD1222 COVID-19 vaccine. Clones were sequenced by immunoSEQ multiplex PCR, and TCRdb holds only the in-frame ones, with some missing. This sample has fewer than 150,000 clones; roughly 88% occur once, and the top ten carry 5% to 7%. Looked up from germline, CDR1 is SGHRS and CDR2 is YFSETQ. The CDR3 is made up of 16 amino acids. The V end lost 4 bases, the J end lost 3 bases, and 16 bases lay between the germline ends. This chain joins TRBV5-1 and TRBJ1-4; D remains ambiguous. The source is an adult in good health. The sample here was peripheral blood, taken on day 0 of AZD1222 vaccination. The CDR3 spells CASSRPLRASNEKLFF. The CDR3 region has the DNA TGCGCCAGCAGCCGGCCCTTGCGGGCGTCTAATGAAAAACTGTTTTTT.